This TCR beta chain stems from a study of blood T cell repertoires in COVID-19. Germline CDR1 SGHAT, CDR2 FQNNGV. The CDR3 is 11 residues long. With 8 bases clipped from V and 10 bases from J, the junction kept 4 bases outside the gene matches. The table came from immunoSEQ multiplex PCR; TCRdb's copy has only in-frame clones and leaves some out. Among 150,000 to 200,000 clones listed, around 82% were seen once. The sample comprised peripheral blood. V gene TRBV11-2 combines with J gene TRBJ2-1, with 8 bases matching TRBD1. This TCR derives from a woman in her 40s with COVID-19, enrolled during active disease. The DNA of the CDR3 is TGTGCCAGCTCGAGGGACAGGGAGCAGTTCTTC. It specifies CASSRDREQFF.